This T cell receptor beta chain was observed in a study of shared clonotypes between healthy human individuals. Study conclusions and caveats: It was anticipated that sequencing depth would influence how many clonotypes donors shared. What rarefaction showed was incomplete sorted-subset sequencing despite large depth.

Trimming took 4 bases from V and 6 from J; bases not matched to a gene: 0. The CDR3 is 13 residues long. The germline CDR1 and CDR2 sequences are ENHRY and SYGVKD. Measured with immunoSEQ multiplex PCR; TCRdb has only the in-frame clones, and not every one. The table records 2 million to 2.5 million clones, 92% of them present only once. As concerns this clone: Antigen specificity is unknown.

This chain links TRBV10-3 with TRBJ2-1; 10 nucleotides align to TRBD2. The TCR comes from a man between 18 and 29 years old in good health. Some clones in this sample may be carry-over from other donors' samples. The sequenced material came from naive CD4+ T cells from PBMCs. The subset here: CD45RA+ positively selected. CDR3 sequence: CAISGTSGNEQFF. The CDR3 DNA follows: TGTGCCATCAGTGGGACTAGCGGCAATGAGCAGTTCTTC.